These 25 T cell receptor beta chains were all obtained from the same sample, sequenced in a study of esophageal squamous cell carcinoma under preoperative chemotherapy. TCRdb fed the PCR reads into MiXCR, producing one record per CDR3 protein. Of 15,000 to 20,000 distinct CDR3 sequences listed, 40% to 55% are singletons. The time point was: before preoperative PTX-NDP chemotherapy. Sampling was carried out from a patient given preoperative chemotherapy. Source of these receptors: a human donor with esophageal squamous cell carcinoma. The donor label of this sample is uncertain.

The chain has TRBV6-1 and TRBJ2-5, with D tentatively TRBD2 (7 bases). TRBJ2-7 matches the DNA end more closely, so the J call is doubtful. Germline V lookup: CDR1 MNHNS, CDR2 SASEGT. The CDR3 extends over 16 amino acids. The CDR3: CASSEGGGGQLYEQYF. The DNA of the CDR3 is TGTGCCAGCAGTGAAGGGGGAGGGGGGCAATTATACGAGCAGTACTTC.

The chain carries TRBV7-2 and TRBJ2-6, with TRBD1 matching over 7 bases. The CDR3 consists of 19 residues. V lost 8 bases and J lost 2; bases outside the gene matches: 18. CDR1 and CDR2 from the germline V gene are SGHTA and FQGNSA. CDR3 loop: CASPPPGQASLTGANVLTF. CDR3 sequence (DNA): TGTGCCAGCCCGCCCCCCGGACAGGCCAGTCTCACTGGGGCCAACGTCCTGACTTTC. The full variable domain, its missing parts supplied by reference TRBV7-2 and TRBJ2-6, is GAGVSQSPSNKVTEKGKDVELRCDPISGHTALYWYRQSLGQGLEFLIYFQGNSAPDKSGLPSDRFSAERTGGSVSTLTIQRTQQEDSAVYLCASPPPGQASLTGANVLTFGAGSRLTVL.

The CDR3 is CSARLAGVSEQYF. The DNA of the CDR3 is TGCAGTGCTAGACTAGCGGGAGTATCCGAGCAGTACTTC. This chain connects TRBV20-1 to TRBJ2-7; 10 positions agree with TRBD2. This CDR3 region has 13 residues. Germline CDR1 DFQATT, CDR2 SNEGSKA (reference sequence). V was pared by 2 bases and J by 6 bases, with 4 bases of the junction left unmatched.

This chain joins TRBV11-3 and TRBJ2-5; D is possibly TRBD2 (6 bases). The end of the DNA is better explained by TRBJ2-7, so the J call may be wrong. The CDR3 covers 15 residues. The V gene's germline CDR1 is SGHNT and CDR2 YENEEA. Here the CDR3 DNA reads TGTGCCAGCAGCCCCCAGCGGGCCAACTCCTACGAGCAGTACTTC. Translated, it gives CASSPQRANSYEQYF.

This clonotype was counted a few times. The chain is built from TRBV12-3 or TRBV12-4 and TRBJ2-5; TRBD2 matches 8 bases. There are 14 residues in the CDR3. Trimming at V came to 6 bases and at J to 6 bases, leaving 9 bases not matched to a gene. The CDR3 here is CASSPRREEKTQYF. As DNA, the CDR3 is TGTGCCAGCAGCCCGCGGCGGGAGGAGAAGACCCAGTACTTC.

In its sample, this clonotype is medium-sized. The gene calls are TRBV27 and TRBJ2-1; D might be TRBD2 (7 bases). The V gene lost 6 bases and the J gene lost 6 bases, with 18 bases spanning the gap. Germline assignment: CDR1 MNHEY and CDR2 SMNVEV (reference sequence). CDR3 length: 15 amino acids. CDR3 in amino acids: CASSLGGTTSNEQFF. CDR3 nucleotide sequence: TGTGCCAGCAGCTTAGGGGGGACTACCTCCAATGAGCAGTTCTTC.

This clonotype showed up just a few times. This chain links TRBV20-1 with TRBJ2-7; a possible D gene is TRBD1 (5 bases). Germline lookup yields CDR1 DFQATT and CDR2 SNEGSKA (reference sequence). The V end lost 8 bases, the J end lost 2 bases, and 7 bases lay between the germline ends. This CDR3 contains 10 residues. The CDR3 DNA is TGCAGTTCAGGGACCTACGAGCAGTACTTC. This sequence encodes CSSGTYEQYF.

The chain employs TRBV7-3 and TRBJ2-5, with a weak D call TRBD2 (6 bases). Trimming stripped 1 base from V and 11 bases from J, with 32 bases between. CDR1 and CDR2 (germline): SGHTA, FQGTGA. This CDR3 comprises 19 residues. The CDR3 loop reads CASSLKGSGDSFLNNEQYF. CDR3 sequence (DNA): TGTGCCAGCAGCTTAAAAGGGTCCGGGGACTCGTTCCTTAACAATGAGCAGTACTTC.

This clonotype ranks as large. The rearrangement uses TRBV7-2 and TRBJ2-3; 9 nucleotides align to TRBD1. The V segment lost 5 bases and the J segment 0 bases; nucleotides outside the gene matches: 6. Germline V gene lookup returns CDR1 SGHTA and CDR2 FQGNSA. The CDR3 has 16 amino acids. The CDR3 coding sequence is TGTGCCAGCAGCGCACGACAGGGGGGGAGCACAGATACGCAGTATTTT. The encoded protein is CASSARQGGSTDTQYF.

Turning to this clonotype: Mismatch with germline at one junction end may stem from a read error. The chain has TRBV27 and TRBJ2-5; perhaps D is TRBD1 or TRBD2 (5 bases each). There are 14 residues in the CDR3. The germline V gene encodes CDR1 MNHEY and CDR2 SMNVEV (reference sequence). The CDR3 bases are TGTGCCAGCAGCCCCCGCACGGGGCTAGAGACCTGGCTTTTC. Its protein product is CASSPRTGLETWLF.

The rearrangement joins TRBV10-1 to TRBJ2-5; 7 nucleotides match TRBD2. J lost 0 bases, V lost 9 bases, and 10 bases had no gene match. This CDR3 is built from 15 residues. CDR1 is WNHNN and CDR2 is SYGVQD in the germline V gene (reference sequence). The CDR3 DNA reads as TGCGCCAGGAGGTGGGCTAGCGGCTACCAAGAGACCCAGTACTTC. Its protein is CARRWASGYQETQYF.

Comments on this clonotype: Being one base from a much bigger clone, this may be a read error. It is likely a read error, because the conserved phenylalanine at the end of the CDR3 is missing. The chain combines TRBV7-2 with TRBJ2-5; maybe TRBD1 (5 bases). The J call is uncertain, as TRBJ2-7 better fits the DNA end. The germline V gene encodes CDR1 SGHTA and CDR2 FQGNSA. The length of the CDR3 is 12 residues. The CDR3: CASSAGSHEQYS. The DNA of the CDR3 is TGTGCCAGCAGCGCAGGGTCCCACGAGCAGTACTCC.

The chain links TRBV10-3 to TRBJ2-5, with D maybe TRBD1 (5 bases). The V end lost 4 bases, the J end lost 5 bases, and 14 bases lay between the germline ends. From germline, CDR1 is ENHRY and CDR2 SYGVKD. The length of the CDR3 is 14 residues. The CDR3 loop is CAISGVDSRETQYF. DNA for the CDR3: TGTGCCATCAGTGGAGTTGACAGTCGGGAGACCCAGTACTTC.

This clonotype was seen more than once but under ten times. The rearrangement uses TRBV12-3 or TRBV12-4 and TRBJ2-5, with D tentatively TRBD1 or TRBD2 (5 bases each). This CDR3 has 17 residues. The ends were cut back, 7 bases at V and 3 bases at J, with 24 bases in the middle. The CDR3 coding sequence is TGTGCCAGCAAACCCGAGGGGAATGGACCGGGAAAAGAGACCCAGTACTTC. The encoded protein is CASKPEGNGPGKETQYF.

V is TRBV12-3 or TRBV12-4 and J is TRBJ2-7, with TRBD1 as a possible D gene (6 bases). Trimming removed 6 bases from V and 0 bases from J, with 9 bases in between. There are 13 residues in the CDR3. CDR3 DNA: TGTGCCAGCAGGAACAGGGACTCCTACGAGCAGTACTTC. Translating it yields CASRNRDSYEQYF.

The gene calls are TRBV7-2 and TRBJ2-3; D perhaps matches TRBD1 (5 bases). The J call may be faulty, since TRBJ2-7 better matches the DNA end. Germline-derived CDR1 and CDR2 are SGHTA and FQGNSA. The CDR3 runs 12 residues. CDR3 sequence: CAGRCRKDMQYF. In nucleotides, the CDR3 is TGTGCGGGGCGGTGTCGCAAAGACATGCAGTACTTC.

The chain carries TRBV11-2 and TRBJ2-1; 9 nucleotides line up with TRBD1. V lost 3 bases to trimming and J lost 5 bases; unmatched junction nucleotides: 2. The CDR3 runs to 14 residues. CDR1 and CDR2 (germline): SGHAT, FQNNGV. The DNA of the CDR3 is TGTGCCAGCAGCTTCGGACAGGGGAACAATGAGCAGTTCTTC. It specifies CASSFGQGNNEQFF.

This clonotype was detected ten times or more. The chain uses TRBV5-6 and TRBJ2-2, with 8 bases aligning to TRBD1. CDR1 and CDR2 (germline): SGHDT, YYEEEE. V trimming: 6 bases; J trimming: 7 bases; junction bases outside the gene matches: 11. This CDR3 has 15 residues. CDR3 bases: TGTGCCAGCAACGACCCGGCAGGGGGCAACGGGGAGCTGTTTTTT. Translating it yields CASNDPAGGNGELFF.

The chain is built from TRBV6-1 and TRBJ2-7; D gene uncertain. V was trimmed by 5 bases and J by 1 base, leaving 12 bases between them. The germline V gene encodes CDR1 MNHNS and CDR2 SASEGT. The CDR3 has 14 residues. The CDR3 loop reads CASSPRQASYEQYF. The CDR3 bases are TGTGCCAGCAGTCCCCGGCAGGCTTCCTACGAGCAGTACTTC.

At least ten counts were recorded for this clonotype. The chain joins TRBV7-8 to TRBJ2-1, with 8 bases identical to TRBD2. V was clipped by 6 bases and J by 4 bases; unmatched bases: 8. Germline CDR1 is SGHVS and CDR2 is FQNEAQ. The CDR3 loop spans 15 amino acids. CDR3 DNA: TGTGCCAGCAGACTCAGCGGGAGCGGATACAATGAGCAGTTCTTC. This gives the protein CASRLSGSGYNEQFF.

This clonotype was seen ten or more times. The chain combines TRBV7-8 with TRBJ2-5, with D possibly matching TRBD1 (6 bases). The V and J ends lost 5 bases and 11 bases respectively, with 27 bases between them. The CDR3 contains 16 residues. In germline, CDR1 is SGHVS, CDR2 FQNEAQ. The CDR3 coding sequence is TGTGCCAGCAGCCCTCTCTTGGGACAATCCTACGAGGAGCAGTACTTC. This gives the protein CASSPLLGQSYEEQYF.

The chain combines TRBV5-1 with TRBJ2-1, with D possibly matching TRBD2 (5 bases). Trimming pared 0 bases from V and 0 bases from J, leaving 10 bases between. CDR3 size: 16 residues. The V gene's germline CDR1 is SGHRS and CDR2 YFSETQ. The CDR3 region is CASSLDNGNSYNEQFF. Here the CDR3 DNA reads TGCGCCAGCAGCTTGGATAACGGGAACTCCTACAATGAGCAGTTCTTC.

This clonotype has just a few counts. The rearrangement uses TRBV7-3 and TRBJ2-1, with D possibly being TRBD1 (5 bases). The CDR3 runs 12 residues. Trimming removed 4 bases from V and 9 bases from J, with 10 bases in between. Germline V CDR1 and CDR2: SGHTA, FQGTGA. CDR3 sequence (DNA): TGTGCCAGCAGCTCAGGGAAAGGTGAGCAGTTCTTC. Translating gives CASSSGKGEQFF.

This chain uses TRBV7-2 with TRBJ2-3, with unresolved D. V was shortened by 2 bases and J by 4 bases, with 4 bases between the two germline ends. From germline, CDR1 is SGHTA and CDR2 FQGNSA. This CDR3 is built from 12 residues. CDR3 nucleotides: TGTGCCAGCAGCTTAATTCCAGATACGCAGTATTTT. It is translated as CASSLIPDTQYF.

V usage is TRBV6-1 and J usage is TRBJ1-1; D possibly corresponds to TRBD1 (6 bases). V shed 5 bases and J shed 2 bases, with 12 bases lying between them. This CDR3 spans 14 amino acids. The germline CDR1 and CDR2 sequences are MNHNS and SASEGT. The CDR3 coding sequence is TGTGCCAGCAGTCAACAGGGAATTAACACTGAAGCTTTCTTT. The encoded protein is CASSQQGINTEAFF.